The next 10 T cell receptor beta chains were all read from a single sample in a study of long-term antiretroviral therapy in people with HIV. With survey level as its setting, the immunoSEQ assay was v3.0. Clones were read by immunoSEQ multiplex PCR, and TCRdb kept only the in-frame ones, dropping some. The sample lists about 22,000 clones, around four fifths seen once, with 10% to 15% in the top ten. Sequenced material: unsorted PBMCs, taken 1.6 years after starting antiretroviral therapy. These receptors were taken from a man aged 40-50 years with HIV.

CDR3 protein: CASSQLNIQGYEQYF. CDR3 sequence (DNA): TGTGCCAGCAGCCAGCTTAATATTCAGGGCTACGAGCAGTACTTC. V usage is TRBV7-2 and J usage is TRBJ2-7, with TRBD1 as a possible D gene (5 bases). With 5 bases removed from V and 3 bases from J, the gap between germline ends came to 17 bases. The CDR3 loop spans 15 amino acids. Per the germline V gene, CDR1 is SGHTA and CDR2 is FQGNSA. The whole variable domain, filled in from reference TRBV7-2 and TRBJ2-7, reads GAGVSQSPSNKVTEKGKDVELRCDPISGHTALYWYRQSLGQGLEFLIYFQGNSAPDKSGLPSDRFSAERTGGSVSTLTIQRTQQEDSAVYLCASSQLNIQGYEQYFGPGTRLTVT.

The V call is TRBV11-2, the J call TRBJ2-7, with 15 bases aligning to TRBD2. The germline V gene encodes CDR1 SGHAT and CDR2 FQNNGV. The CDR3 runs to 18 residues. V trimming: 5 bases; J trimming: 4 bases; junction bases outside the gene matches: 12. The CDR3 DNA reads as TGTGCCAGCAGCCAGGGACTAGCGGGAGGATCGAACCTTTACGAGCAGTACTTC. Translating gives CASSQGLAGGSNLYEQYF.

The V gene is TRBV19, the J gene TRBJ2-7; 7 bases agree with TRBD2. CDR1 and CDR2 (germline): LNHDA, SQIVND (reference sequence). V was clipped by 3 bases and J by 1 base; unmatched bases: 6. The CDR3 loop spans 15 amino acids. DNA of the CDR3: TGTGCCAGTAGTATCGGGGTAGCGGGTTCCTACGAGCAGTACTTC. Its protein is CASSIGVAGSYEQYF.

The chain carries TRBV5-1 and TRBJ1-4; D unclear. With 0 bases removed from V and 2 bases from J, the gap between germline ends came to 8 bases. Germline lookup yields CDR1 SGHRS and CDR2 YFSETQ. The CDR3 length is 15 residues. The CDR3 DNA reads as TGCGCCAGCAGCTTGGTCGGCAGGACTAATGAAAAACTGTTTTTT. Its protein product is CASSLVGRTNEKLFF.

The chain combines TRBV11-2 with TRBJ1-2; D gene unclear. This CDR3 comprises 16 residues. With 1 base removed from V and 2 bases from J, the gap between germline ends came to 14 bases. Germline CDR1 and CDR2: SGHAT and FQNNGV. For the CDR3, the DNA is TGTGCCAGCAGCTTAGTAGGGTCAGGTCGCAACTATGGCTACACCTTC. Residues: CASSLVGSGRNYGYTF. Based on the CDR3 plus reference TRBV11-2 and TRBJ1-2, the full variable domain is EAGVAQSPRYKIIEKRQSVAFWCNPISGHATLYWYQQILGQGPKLLIQFQNNGVVDDSQLPKDRFSAERLKGVDSTLKIQPAKLEDSAVYLCASSLVGSGRNYGYTFGSGTRLTVV.

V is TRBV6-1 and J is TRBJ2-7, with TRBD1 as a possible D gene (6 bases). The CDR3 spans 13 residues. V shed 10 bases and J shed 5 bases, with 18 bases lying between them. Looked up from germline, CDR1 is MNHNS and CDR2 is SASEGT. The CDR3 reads CAITDYRGNEQYF. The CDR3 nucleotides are TGTGCCATCACTGACTATAGGGGGAACGAGCAGTACTTC.

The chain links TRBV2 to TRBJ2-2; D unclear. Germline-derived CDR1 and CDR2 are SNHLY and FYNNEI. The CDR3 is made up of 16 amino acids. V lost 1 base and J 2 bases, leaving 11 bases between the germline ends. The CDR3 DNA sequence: TGTGCCAGCAGTGAAGGTTTGGCAGGCAACACCGGGGAGCTGTTTTTT. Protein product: CASSEGLAGNTGELFF.

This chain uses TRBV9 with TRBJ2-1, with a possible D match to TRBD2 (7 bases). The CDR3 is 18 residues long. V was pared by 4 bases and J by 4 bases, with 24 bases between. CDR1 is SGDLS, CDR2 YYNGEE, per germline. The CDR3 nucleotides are TGTGCCAGCAGCCCCACGACTCGAGGGGGGGGCCAATACAATGAGCAGTTCTTC. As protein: CASSPTTRGGGQYNEQFF.

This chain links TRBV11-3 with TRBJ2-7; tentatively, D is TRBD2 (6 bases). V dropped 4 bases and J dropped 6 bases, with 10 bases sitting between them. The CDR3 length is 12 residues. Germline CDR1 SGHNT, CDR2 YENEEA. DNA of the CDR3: TGTGCCAGCAGCTCCGGGCGGGGCGAGCAGTACTTC. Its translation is CASSSGRGEQYF.

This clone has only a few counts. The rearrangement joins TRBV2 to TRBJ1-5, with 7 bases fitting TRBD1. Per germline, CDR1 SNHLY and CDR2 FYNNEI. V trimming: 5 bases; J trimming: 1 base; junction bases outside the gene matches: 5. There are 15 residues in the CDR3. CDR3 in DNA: TGTGCCAGCAGTCGAGACAGGGTAAGCAATCAGCCCCAGCATTTT. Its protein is CASSRDRVSNQPQHF.